These 2 T cell receptor beta chains share one sample of origin, sequenced in a study of blood T cells in healthy people across ages. Primed by a sample-barcoded 5' primer and a J-beta primer mix, a second PCR proceeded for 7 to 11 cycles. TCRdb re-analysed the 5' RACE reads in MiXCR, keeping a single row per CDR3 protein. The sample carries 1.5 million to 2 million distinct CDR3 sequences, approximately 30% recorded once. Input material: blood. The receptor set was obtained from a woman younger than 45 in good health.

This clonotype was counted ten times or more. V gene TRBV5-1 combines with J gene TRBJ2-7; D ambiguous. This CDR3 has 13 residues. V lost 4 bases and J lost 3, with 11 bases in between. Per germline, CDR1 SGHRS and CDR2 YFSETQ. The CDR3 region has the DNA TGCGCCAGCAGCCTGCTGAGAGACTACGAGCAGTACTTC. Protein sequence: CASSLLRDYEQYF.

This chain uses TRBV20-1 with TRBJ2-3; D is possibly TRBD1 (5 bases). This CDR3 spans 11 amino acids. The V end was cut by 6 bases, the J end by 4 bases, with 8 bases between. Germline CDR1 and CDR2: DFQATT and SNEGSKA (reference sequence). The CDR3: CSAGVSDTQYF. As DNA, the CDR3 is TGCAGTGCAGGGGTTTCAGATACGCAGTATTTT.